This T cell receptor beta chain was recorded in a study of cytomegalovirus exposure and HLA in healthy donors. Study observations and caveats: In a later analysis, productive TCRs from donors in an Asian-associated ancestry cluster reportedly carried fewer N-insertions than the cohort mean. Usually a TCR sequence was rare, but some public TCRs were found in many donors.

The primer mix had 60 Vbeta and 13 Jbeta primers. Sequenced by immunoSEQ multiplex PCR; TCRdb stores in-frame clones only, minus some. Of about 100,000 clones listed, about 74% are singletons. As concerns this clone: Its target is not known.

The CDR3 has 15 amino acids. Germline CDR1 PRHDT, CDR2 FYEKMQ (reference sequence). The V segment lost 2 bases and the J segment 6 bases; nucleotides outside the gene matches: 4. Input material: PBMCs. The sequence came from a woman aged 18-30 years in good health and CMV-seropositive. This chain uses TRBV13 with TRBJ1-4, with TRBD1 matching over 9 bases. The CDR3 protein is CASSLRGQGYEKLFF. Written as DNA, the CDR3 is TGTGCCAGCAGCTTACGGGGACAGGGTTATGAAAAACTGTTTTTT.